This entry lists 24 T cell receptor beta chains sequenced from one sample in a study of T cells in Graves' hyperthyroidism and ophthalmopathy (dated by TCRdb to about 2019). The library was built by means of multiplex PCR. Data came from an Illumina HiSeq 2000. Amplification of TCR beta CDR3 regions was carried out from RNA transcripts. The first round of RT-PCR for the TCR CDR3 was performed with the HTBI primer set and the Qiagen OneStep RT-PCR kit. TCRdb itself trimmed the public reads at Q25 with fastp, ran MiXCR and retained productive beta chains. Rows with one shared CDR3 protein collapse into an entry with the most common genes and DNA. For this sample the table gives a few hundred thousand distinct CDR3 sequences, of which 15% to 20% were detected only once. The top ten hold less than 70% of the sample. The sample was blood. Receptors originate from a woman between 55 and 75 years old with Graves' ophthalmopathy.

Of note for this clonotype: It may be a read error: a sequence one base away is much more abundant. This chain uses TRBV29-1 with TRBJ1-1, with TRBD1 as a possible D gene (5 bases). Germline assignment: CDR1 SQVTM and CDR2 ANQGSEA. The CDR3 consists of 14 residues. CDR3 DNA sequence: TGCAGCGTTGAGGGGTGGGGCAGGAACGCTGAAGCTTTCTTT. It yields the protein CSVEGWGRNAEAFF. Combining the CDR3 with reference TRBV29-1 and TRBJ1-1 gives the whole variable domain SAVISQKPSRDICQRGTSLTIQCQVDSQVTMMFWYRQQPGQSLTLIATANQGSEATYESGFVIDKFPISRPNLTFSTLTVSNMSPEDSSIYLCSVEGWGRNAEAFFGQGTRLTVV.

The table lists this clonotype with many counts. This chain uses TRBV4-1 with TRBJ1-1; 7 bases are shared with TRBD1. The germline V gene encodes CDR1 MGHRA and CDR2 YSYEKL. The CDR3 totals 15 residues. The V gene end was trimmed by 1 base and the J gene end by 3 bases; junction bases not matched to a gene: 5. The DNA for the CDR3 is TGCGCCAGCAGCCAAGCGGGACAGCGCTACACTGAAGCTTTCTTT. It codes for CASSQAGQRYTEAFF.

This clonotype came up many times. J is TRBJ1-6 and V is TRBV5-1; perhaps TRBD1 as D (5 bases). CDR3 length: 14 residues. Germline CDR1 SGHRS, CDR2 YFSETQ. Deletions cut 1 base from V and 10 bases from J, with 12 bases between. DNA of the CDR3: TGCGCCAGCAGCTTGTCCCAGGGAGGATCACCCCTCCACTTT. It is translated as CASSLSQGGSPLHF.

The gene calls are TRBV29-1 and TRBJ1-1; D call uncertain. CDR1 is SQVTM and CDR2 is ANQGSEA in the germline V gene. Trimming shortened V by 6 bases and J by 1 base, and 3 bases separated the two germline ends. The CDR3 is made up of 10 amino acids. CDR3 coding DNA: TGCAGCGTGCAGAACACTGAAGCTTTCTTT. It codes for CSVQNTEAFF.

This clonotype was detected many times. The CDR3, as DNA: TGTGCTAGTGTTTCCTACAGTTCCTACGAGCAGTACTTC. Amino acids: CASVSYSSYEQYF. The chain links TRBV12-5 to TRBJ2-7, with D unresolved. The V and J ends lost 7 bases and 1 base respectively, with 11 bases between them. This CDR3 is built from 13 residues. Germline CDR1 is LGHNT and CDR2 is FRNRAP.

This chain joins TRBV20-1 and TRBJ2-7, with 10 bases aligning to TRBD1. CDR3 size: 16 residues. Germline-derived CDR1 and CDR2 are DFQATT and SNEGSKA (reference sequence). With V trimmed by 1 base and J by 4 bases, 10 bases remained unmatched. The CDR3 DNA is TGCAGTGCTAGAGCTTTAGGGACAGGGGACTGGTACGAGCAGTACTTC. Encoded protein: CSARALGTGDWYEQYF.

This clonotype was observed a handful of times. V is TRBV19 and J is TRBJ1-5, with a tentative D call TRBD1 (5 bases). Germline V gene lookup returns CDR1 LNHDA and CDR2 SQIVND (reference sequence). V was cut by 10 bases and J by 2 bases, with 15 bases left in between. This CDR3 spans 14 amino acids. The CDR3 nucleotides read TGTGCCACCAGAGGGGAATCCGGCAATCAGCCCCAGCATTTT. This translates into CATRGESGNQPQHF. Looking up the rest from reference TRBV19 and TRBJ1-5 gives the full variable domain: DGGITQSPKYLFRKEGQNVTLSCEQNLNHDAMYWYRQDPGQGLRLIYYSQIVNDFQKGDIAEGYSVSREKKESFPLTVTSAQKNPTAFYLCATRGESGNQPQHFGDGTRLSIL.

This clonotype was found many times. The rearrangement uses TRBV2 and TRBJ1-6, with D perhaps TRBD1 (5 bases). CDR1 is SNHLY, CDR2 FYNNEI, per germline. CDR3 length: 15 amino acids. The V end lost 6 bases, the J end lost 9 bases, and 18 bases lay between the germline ends. The CDR3 nucleotides read TGTGCCAGCAGCTTAACTCAACCGGGGGGTTCACCCCTCCACTTT. This codes for CASSLTQPGGSPLHF. The variable domain in full, with the rest retrieved from reference TRBV2 and TRBJ1-6, is EPEVTQTPSHQVTQMGQEVILRCVPISNHLYFYWYRQILGQKVEFLVSFYNNEISEKSEIFDDQFSVERPDGSNFTLKIRSTKLEDSAMYFCASSLTQPGGSPLHFGNGTRLTVT.

This clonotype was recorded many times. This chain links TRBV2 with TRBJ1-6; D ambiguous. CDR3 length equals 11 residues. In germline, CDR1 is SNHLY, CDR2 FYNNEI. The germline V and J ends were trimmed by 8 bases and 9 bases, with 8 bases remaining between them. The CDR3 coding sequence is TGTGCCAGCCGACAAAGTTCACCCCTCCACTTT. Translating gives CASRQSSPLHF.

The rearrangement joins TRBV7-2 to TRBJ1-5, with D possibly TRBD1 on 5 matching bases. Germline V lookup: CDR1 SGHTA, CDR2 FQGNSA. Trimming removed 2 bases from V and 4 bases from J, with 18 bases in between. This CDR3 comprises 17 residues. CDR3 DNA sequence: TGTGCCAGCAGCTTAACGGCAGGGTGGGGTAATAATCAGCCCCAGCATTTT. Its protein is CASSLTAGWGNNQPQHF.

This clonotype was found a few times. The rearrangement joins TRBV19 to TRBJ2-7; D perhaps matches TRBD2 (6 bases). This CDR3 has 16 residues. Per germline, CDR1 LNHDA and CDR2 SQIVND (reference sequence). Trimming removed 3 bases from V and 5 bases from J, with 20 bases in between. The CDR3 DNA follows: TGTGCCAGTAGTATCCTCCAGGCGACTAGTTACGACGAGCAGTACTTC. This sequence encodes CASSILQATSYDEQYF.

With respect to this clonotype: Since a much larger clone is just one base distant, this may be a read error. This chain uses TRBV6-2 or TRBV6-3 with TRBJ2-2; the match to TRBD1 covers 8 bases. The CDR3 is 16 amino acids. The germline V gene encodes CDR1 MNHEY and CDR2 SVGEGT. The CDR3 reads CASSVDRVANTGEPFF. The CDR3 DNA reads as TGTGCCAGCAGTGTGGACAGGGTTGCGAACACCGGGGAGCCGTTTTTT.

Many counts were recorded for this clonotype. This chain joins TRBV20-1 and TRBJ2-7, with TRBD2 identical over 7 bases. The germline gives CDR1 DFQATT, CDR2 SNEGSKA (reference sequence). The CDR3 has 14 amino acids. V was clipped by 1 base and J by 0 bases; unmatched bases: 3. CDR3 loop: CSARGASGSYEQYF. CDR3 bases: TGCAGTGCTAGAGGAGCTAGCGGCTCCTACGAGCAGTACTTC.

Ten or more counts support this clonotype. The CDR3 here is CAISQLAGGNSYNEQFF. For the CDR3, the DNA is TGTGCCATCAGCCAACTAGCGGGGGGGAACTCCTACAATGAGCAGTTCTTC. The chain is built from TRBV10-3 and TRBJ2-1, with 13 positions matching TRBD2. Germline V gene lookup returns CDR1 ENHRY and CDR2 SYGVKD. The ends lost 6 bases at V and 0 bases at J; junction bases unmatched: 5. This CDR3 is built from 17 residues.

This clonotype was recorded at least ten times. The CDR3 is CASSPAGAWQPQHF. The CDR3 bases are TGTGCCAGCAGCCCCGCGGGGGCATGGCAGCCCCAGCATTTT. J is TRBJ1-5 and V is TRBV7-9; tentative D call: TRBD1 (6 bases). Looked up from germline, CDR1 is SEHNR and CDR2 is FQNEAQ (reference sequence). The length of the CDR3 is 14 residues. V dropped 5 bases and J dropped 7 bases, with 15 bases sitting between them.

This chain uses TRBV19 with TRBJ2-1; possibly TRBD2 for D (6 bases). Germline CDR1 and CDR2: LNHDA and SQIVND (reference sequence). V lost 6 bases and J 1 base, leaving 13 bases between the germline ends. This CDR3 spans 15 amino acids. CDR3 amino acids: CASSSLARSYNEQFF. The DNA for the CDR3 is TGTGCCAGTAGCTCACTAGCCCGGTCCTACAATGAGCAGTTCTTC.

This clonotype showed up many times. The CDR3, as DNA: TGTGCCAGCAGCCAATACCTCGGGGGGACAGGGTCCCAACCTTCTGACGAGCAGTACTTC. Translation gives CASSQYLGGTGSQPSDEQYF. The chain combines TRBV3-1 with TRBJ2-7; the match to TRBD1 covers 9 bases. This CDR3 region has 20 residues. Germline CDR1 and CDR2: LGHDT and YNNKEL (reference sequence). J lost 5 bases, V lost 2 bases, and 22 bases had no gene match.

This clonotype showed up just a few times. This chain joins TRBV20-1 and TRBJ2-7; TRBD1 matches 10 bases. Unmatched junction bases numbered 7, after V lost 2 bases and J lost 0 bases. The CDR3 has 16 amino acids. CDR1 is DFQATT, CDR2 SNEGSKA, per germline (reference sequence). The CDR3 is CSARIVGQGNSYEQYF. For the CDR3, the DNA is TGCAGTGCTAGAATTGTGGGACAGGGGAACTCCTACGAGCAGTACTTC.

This clonotype was found a few times. The V gene is TRBV27, the J gene TRBJ1-2, with 11 bases matching TRBD1. CDR1 MNHEY and CDR2 SMNVEV come from the germline V gene (reference sequence). The CDR3 runs 13 residues. Losses at the gene ends were 6 bases for V and 7 bases for J; bases not matched to a gene: 4. The DNA of the CDR3 is TGTGCCAGCAGGGGGGACAGGGGGTTTGGCTACACCTTC. It encodes CASRGDRGFGYTF.

This clonotype came up many times. The chain employs TRBV4-1 and TRBJ2-2, with D unresolved. There are 15 residues in the CDR3. Trimming removed 2 bases from V and 7 bases from J, with 14 bases in between. CDR1 and CDR2 from the germline V gene are MGHRA and YSYEKL. CDR3 protein: CASSQLVSVSGELFF. In nucleotides, the CDR3 is TGCGCCAGCAGCCAACTAGTTTCCGTCAGCGGGGAGCTGTTTTTT.

This clonotype was seen only a few times. The rearrangement links TRBV18 to TRBJ1-1, with TRBD1 as a possible D gene (5 bases). V lost 5 bases to trimming and J lost 5 bases, with 12 bases between them. This CDR3 comprises 13 residues. CDR1 and CDR2 (germline): KGHSH, LQKENI. DNA of the CDR3: TGTGCCAGCTCAGAAGGGGCGGTGACTGAAGCTTTCTTT. Its translation: CASSEGAVTEAFF.

This sequence joins TRBV5-4 and TRBJ1-1, with D possibly TRBD1 on 6 matching bases. The CDR3 has 14 amino acids. Germline V gene data show CDR1 as SGHNT and CDR2 as YYREEE (reference sequence). V was clipped by 7 bases and J by 1 base, with 14 bases between them. This CDR3 reads CASGRQEGNTEAFF. The CDR3 DNA reads TGTGCCAGCGGACGACAGGAAGGGAACACTGAAGCTTTCTTT. The complete variable domain, with remaining parts taken from reference TRBV5-4 and TRBJ1-1, reads ETGVTQSPTHLIKTRGQQVTLRCSSQSGHNTVSWYQQALGQGPQFIFQYYREEENGRGNFPPRFSGLQFPNYSSELNVNALELDDSALYLCASGRQEGNTEAFFGQGTRLTVV.

CDR3 sequence reads: CASSAGTGRSNQPQHF. In DNA, the CDR3 is TGTGCCAGCAGCGCGGGGACAGGTCGGAGCAATCAGCCCCAGCATTTT. The chain couples TRBV7-2 to TRBJ1-5; 8 bases are a match to TRBD1. The length of the CDR3 is 16 residues. Germline CDR1 is SGHTA and CDR2 is FQGNSA. V dropped 5 bases and J dropped 1; count of bases not matched to a gene: 7.

This clonotype was seen repeatedly, ten times or more. The chain is built from TRBV27 and TRBJ2-2, with 7 bases aligning to TRBD2. The J segment lost 1 base and the V segment lost 4 bases, leaving 3 bases of the junction unmatched. Germline lookup yields CDR1 MNHEY and CDR2 SMNVEV (reference sequence). CDR3 length: 15 amino acids. CDR3 sequence: CASSSLAENTGELFF. For the CDR3, the DNA is TGTGCCAGCAGTTCTCTAGCGGAGAACACCGGGGAGCTGTTTTTT.